The entry that follows covers one T cell receptor (beta chain) sequence. This record comes from a study of beta chain features in type 1 diabetes. Study context: No patient-donor differences in age, gender, total cells or subset yield.

CDR1 is MRHNA and CDR2 is SNTAGT in the germline V gene. The V gene lost 6 bases and the J gene lost 0 bases, with 12 bases spanning the gap. The CDR3 contains 15 residues. What was sequenced were expressed TCRB transcripts, since all of the isolated RNA had been reverse transcribed. TCRdb's table, derived via immunoSEQ multiplex PCR, lists solely in-frame clones and lacks some. Here the sample spans under 250,000 clones, 13% to 15% being singletons. Heparinised blood was drawn once per donor, averaging around 120 mL. The genes are TRBV6-4 and TRBJ2-1, with D possibly being TRBD1 (6 bases). The TCR sequence derives from a woman aged 40 to 50 in good health. What was sequenced was naive CD4+ T cells from blood. The DNA for the CDR3 is TGTGCCAGCAGCGCTACAGGGATCTCCTACAATGAGCAGTTCTTC. Translated, it gives CASSATGISYNEQFF.